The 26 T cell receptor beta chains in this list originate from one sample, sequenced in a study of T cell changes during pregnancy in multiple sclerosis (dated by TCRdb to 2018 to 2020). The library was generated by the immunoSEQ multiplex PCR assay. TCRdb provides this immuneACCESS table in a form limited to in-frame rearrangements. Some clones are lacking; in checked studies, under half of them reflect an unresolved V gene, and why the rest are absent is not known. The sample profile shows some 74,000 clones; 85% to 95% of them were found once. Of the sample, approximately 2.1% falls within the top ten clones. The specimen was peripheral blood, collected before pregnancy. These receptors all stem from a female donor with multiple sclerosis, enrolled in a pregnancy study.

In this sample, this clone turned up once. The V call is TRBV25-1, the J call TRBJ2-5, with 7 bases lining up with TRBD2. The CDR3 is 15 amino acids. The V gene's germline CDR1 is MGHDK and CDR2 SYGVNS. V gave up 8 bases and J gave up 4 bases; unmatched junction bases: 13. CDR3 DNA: TGTGCCAGCCGTTGGGGCGGGAGTAGCCGAGAGACCCAGTACTTC. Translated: CASRWGGSSRETQYF.

Here the CDR3 DNA reads TGTGCCAGCAGCCTACCAGGGGGCGCTGGCGAAAAACTGTTTTTT. Translated, it gives CASSLPGGAGEKLFF. The rearrangement uses TRBV14 and TRBJ1-4, with 8 bases aligning to TRBD1. The CDR3 totals 15 residues. Germline V CDR1 and CDR2: SGHDN, FVKESK. The J segment lost 8 bases and the V segment lost 4 bases, leaving 9 bases of the junction unmatched.

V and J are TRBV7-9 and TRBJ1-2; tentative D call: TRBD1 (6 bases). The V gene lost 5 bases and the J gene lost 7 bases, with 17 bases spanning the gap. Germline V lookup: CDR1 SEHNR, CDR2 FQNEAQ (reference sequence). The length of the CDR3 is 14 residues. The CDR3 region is CASSQGFSMSGYTF. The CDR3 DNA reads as TGTGCCAGCAGCCAGGGGTTCTCGATGAGTGGCTACACCTTC.

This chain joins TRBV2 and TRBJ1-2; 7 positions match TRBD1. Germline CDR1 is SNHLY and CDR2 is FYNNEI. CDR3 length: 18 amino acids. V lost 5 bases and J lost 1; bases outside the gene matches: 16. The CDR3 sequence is CASSFPYTGTEDNYGYTF. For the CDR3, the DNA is TGTGCCAGCAGTTTTCCTTATACCGGGACAGAAGATAACTATGGCTACACCTTC.

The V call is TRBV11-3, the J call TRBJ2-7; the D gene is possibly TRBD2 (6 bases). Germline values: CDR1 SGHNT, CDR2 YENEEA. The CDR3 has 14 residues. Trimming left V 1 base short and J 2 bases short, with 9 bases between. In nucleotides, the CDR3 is TGTGCCAGCAGCTTAGGGCGGGGTACCTACGAGCAGTACTTC. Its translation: CASSLGRGTYEQYF.

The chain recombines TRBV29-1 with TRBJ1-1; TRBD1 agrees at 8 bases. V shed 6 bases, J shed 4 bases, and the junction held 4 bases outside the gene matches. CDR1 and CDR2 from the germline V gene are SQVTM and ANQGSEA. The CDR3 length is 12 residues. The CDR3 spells CSVRGPGTEAFF. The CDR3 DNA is TGCAGCGTCAGGGGGCCGGGCACTGAAGCTTTCTTT. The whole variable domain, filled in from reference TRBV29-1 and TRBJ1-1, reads SAVISQKPSRDICQRGTSLTIQCQVDSQVTMMFWYRQQPGQSLTLIATANQGSEATYESGFVIDKFPISRPNLTFSTLTVSNMSPEDSSIYLCSVRGPGTEAFFGQGTRLTVV.

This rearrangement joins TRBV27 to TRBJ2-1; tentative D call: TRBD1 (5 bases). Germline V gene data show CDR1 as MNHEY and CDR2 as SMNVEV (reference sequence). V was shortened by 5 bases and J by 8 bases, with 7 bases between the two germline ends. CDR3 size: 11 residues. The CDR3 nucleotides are TGTGCCAGCAGTAGGGGTTATGAGCAGTTCTTC. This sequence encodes CASSRGYEQFF.

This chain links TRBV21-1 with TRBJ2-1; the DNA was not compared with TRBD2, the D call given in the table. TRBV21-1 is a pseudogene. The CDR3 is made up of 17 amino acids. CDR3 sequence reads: CASSTRPGGGLAVEQFF. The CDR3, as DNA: TGTGCCAGCAGCACCCGCCCGGGGGGGGGACTAGCGGTAGAGCAGTTCTTC.

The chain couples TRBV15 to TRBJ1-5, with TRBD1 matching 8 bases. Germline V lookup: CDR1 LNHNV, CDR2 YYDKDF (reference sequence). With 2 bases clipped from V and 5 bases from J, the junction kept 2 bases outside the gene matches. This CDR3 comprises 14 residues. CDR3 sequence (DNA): TGTGCCACCAGCAGAACACAGGGGGATCAGCCCCAGCATTTT. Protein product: CATSRTQGDQPQHF.

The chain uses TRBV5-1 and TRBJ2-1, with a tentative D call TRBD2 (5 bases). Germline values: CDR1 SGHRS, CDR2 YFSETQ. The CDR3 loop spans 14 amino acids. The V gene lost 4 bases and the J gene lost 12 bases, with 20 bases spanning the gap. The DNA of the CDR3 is TGCGCCAGCAGCGGAGATTCCGGGGTTCTGGGGCAGTTCTTC. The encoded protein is CASSGDSGVLGQFF.

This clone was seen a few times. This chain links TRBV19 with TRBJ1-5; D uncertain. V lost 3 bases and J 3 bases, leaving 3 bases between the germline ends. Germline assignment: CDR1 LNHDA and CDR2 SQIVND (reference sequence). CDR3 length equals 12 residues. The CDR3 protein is CASSINNQPQHF. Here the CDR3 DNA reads TGTGCCAGTAGTATCAACAATCAGCCCCAGCATTTT. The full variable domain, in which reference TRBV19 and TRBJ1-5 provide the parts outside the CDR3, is DGGITQSPKYLFRKEGQNVTLSCEQNLNHDAMYWYRQDPGQGLRLIYYSQIVNDFQKGDIAEGYSVSREKKESFPLTVTSAQKNPTAFYLCASSINNQPQHFGDGTRLSIL.

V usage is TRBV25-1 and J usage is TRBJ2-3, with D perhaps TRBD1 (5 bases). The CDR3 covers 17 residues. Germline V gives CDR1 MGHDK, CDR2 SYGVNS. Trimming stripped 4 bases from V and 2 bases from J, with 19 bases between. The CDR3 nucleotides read TGTGCCAGCAGTGCTCATCCAGGGCGCCCTGCCACAGATACGCAGTATTTT. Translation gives CASSAHPGRPATDTQYF.

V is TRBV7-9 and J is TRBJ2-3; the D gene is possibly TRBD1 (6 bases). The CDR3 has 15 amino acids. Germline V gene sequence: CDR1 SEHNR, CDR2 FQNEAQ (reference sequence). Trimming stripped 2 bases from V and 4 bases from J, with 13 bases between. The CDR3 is CASSLIRGSADTQYF. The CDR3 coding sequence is TGTGCCAGCAGCTTAATCAGGGGCAGCGCAGATACGCAGTATTTT.

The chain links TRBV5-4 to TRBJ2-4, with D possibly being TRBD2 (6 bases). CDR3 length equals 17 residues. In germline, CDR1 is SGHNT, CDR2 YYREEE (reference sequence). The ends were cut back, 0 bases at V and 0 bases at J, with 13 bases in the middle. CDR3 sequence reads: CASSLGGGTLAKNIQYF. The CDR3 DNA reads TGTGCCAGCAGCTTGGGTGGAGGGACCCTAGCCAAAAACATTCAGTACTTC.

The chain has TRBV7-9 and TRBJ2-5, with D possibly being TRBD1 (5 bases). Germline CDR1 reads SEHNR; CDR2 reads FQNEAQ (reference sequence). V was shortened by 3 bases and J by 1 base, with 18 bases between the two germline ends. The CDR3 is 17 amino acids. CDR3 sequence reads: CASSFLGRITFQETQYF. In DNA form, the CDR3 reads TGTGCCAGCAGCTTTTTGGGGCGGATAACGTTCCAAGAGACCCAGTACTTC.

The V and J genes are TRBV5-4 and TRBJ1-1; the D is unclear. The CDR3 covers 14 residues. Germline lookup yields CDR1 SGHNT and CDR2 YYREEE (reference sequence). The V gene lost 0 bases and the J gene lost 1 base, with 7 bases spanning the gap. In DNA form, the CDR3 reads TGTGCCAGCAGCTTGGAACAGTCGAACACTGAAGCTTTCTTT. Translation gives CASSLEQSNTEAFF. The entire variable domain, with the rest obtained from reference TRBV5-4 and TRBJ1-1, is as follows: ETGVTQSPTHLIKTRGQQVTLRCSSQSGHNTVSWYQQALGQGPQFIFQYYREEENGRGNFPPRFSGLQFPNYSSELNVNALELDDSALYLCASSLEQSNTEAFFGQGTRLTVV.

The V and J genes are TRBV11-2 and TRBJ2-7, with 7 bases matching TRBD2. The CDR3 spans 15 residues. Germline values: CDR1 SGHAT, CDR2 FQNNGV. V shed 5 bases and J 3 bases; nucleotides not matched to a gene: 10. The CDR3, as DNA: TGTGCCAGCAGCCCACCCCTGACTAGCTTCTACGAGCAGTACTTC. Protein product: CASSPPLTSFYEQYF.

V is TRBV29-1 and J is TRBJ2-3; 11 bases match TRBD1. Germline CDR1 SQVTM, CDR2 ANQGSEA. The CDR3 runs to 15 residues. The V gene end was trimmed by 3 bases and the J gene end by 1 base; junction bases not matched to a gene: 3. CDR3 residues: CSVDGTGGRTDTQYF. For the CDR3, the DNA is TGCAGCGTTGATGGGACAGGGGGACGCACAGATACGCAGTATTTT.

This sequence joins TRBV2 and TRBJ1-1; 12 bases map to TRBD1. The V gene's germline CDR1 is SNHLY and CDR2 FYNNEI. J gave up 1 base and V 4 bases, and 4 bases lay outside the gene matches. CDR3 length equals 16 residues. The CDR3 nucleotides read TGTGCCAGCAGTGGTGGGACAGGGGGCCGGAACACTGAAGCTTTCTTT. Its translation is CASSGGTGGRNTEAFF. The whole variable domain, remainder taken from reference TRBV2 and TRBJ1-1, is EPEVTQTPSHQVTQMGQEVILRCVPISNHLYFYWYRQILGQKVEFLVSFYNNEISEKSEIFDDQFSVERPDGSNFTLKIRSTKLEDSAMYFCASSGGTGGRNTEAFFGQGTRLTVV.

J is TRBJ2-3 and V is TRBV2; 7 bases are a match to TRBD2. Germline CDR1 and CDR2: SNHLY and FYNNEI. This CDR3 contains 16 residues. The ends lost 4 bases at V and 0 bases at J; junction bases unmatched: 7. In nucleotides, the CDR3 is TGTGCCAGCAGTGCATTAGCGGGTACTAGCACAGATACGCAGTATTTT. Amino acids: CASSALAGTSTDTQYF.

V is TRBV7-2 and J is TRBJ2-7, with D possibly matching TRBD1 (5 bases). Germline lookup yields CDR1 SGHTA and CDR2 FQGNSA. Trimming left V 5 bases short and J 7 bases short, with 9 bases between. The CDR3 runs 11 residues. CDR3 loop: CASSNWTEQYF. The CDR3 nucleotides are TGTGCCAGCAGCAACTGGACAGAGCAGTACTTC.

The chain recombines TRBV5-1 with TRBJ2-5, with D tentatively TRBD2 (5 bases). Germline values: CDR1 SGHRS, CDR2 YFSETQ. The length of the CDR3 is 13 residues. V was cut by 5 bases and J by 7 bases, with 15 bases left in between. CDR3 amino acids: CASREALEGTQYF. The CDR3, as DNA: TGCGCCAGCAGGGAGGCCCTAGAGGGGACCCAGTACTTC. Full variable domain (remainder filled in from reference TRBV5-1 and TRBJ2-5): KAGVTQTPRYLIKTRGQQVTLSCSPISGHRSVSWYQQTPGQGLQFLFEYFSETQRNKGNFPGRFSGRQFSNSRSEMNVSTLELGDSALYLCASREALEGTQYFGPGTRLLVL.

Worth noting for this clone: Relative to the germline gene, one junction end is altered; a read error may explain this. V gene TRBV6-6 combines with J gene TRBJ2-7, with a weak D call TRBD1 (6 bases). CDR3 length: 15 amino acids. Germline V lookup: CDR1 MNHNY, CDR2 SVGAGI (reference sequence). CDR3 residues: CASSHSSGTFYEQYF. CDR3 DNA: TGTGCCAGCAGTCACTCCTCCGGGACATTCTACGAGCAGTACTTC.

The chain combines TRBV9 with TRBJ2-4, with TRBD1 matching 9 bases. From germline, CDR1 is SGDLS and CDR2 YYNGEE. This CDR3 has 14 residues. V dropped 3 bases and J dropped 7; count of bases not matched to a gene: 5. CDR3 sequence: CASSGSGQGNIQYF. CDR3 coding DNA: TGTGCCAGCAGCGGGTCAGGACAGGGGAACATTCAGTACTTC.

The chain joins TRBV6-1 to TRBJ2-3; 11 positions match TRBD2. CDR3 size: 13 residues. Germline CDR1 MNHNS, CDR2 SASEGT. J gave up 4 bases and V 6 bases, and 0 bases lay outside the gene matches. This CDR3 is CASRLAGADTQYF. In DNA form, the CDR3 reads TGTGCCAGCAGACTAGCGGGAGCAGATACGCAGTATTTT.

CDR3 protein: CAWSVLEGPSGELFF. CDR3 nucleotides: TGTGCCTGGAGTGTACTGGAGGGCCCTTCCGGGGAGCTGTTTTTT. The chain carries TRBV30 and TRBJ2-2; tentative D call: TRBD2 (6 bases). The CDR3 contains 15 residues. The V gene's germline CDR1 is GTSNPN and CDR2 SVGIG (reference sequence). Trimming took 0 bases from V and 6 from J, leaving 14 bases between them. Full variable domain (remainder filled in from reference TRBV30 and TRBJ2-2): SQTIHQWPATLVQPVGSPLSLECTVEGTSNPNLYWYRQAAGRGLQLLFYSVGIGQISSEVPQNLSASRPQDRQFILSSKKLLLSDSGFYLCAWSVLEGPSGELFFGEGSRLTVL.